A single sample gave rise to the 3 T cell receptor beta chains below, sequenced in a study of T cells expressing NK-cell markers (dated by TCRdb to 2018 to 2020). Libraries came from 5' RACE. These reads were obtained on an Illumina HiSeq 2000. Reprocessed by TCRdb, the reads give a single entry per CDR3 protein sequence, without DNA. In this sample's table one finds 400,000 or so distinct CDR3 sequences. The ten largest clones represent about 10% of the sample. Sequencing was performed on blood T cells: a sorted CD56 or NKG2C T cell subset, CD4+ or CD8+ T cells, or bulk PBMC T cells (not recorded which). The receptors were gathered from a woman aged 45-65 years in good health. Donor details come from another sample of the same person, matched by shared clones.

The rearrangement uses TRBV29-1 and TRBJ2-2; TCRdb proposes TRBD2, but this gene call is untestable without DNA. Germline V gene sequence: CDR1 SQVTM, CDR2 ANQGSEA. CDR3 size: 12 residues. CDR3 region: CSGGLGTGELFF.

This sequence joins TRBV27 and TRBJ1-4; as DNA is missing, the TRBD1 call by TCRdb cannot be tested. Per germline, CDR1 MNHEY and CDR2 SMNVEV (reference sequence). The CDR3 loop spans 14 amino acids. CDR3: CASSAGQGGAKLFF.

The V call is TRBV7-9, the J call TRBJ2-1; the TCRdb call, TRBD2, lacks DNA for checking. CDR3 size: 17 residues. Germline assignment: CDR1 SEHNR and CDR2 FQNEAQ (reference sequence). The CDR3 here is CASSLRGSGSIYNEQFF. Combining the CDR3 with reference TRBV7-9 and TRBJ2-1 gives the whole variable domain DTGVSQNPRHKITKRGQNVTFRCDPISEHNRLYWYRQTLGQGPEFLTYFQNEAQLEKSRLLSDRFSAERPKGSFSTLEIQRTEQGDSAMYLCASSLRGSGSIYNEQFFGPGTRLTVL.